Below, 32 T cell receptor beta chains from the same sample are listed, as sequenced in a study of shared clonotypes between healthy human individuals. Sequenced by immunoSEQ multiplex PCR; TCRdb stores in-frame clones only, minus some. Of fewer than 400,000 clones listed, about 74% were seen once; the top ten hold over 9%. The material sequenced was memory CD4+ T cells sorted from blood. Subset described: CD45RA-negative fraction. The receptors shown here come from a man aged 25 to 40 in good health.

To note about this clone: Other DNA sequences from this sample encode an identical CDR3 as well. The chain has TRBV6-1 and TRBJ1-5, with D perhaps TRBD1 (5 bases). This CDR3 is 15 amino acids long. The V gene's germline CDR1 is MNHNS and CDR2 SASEGT. V was clipped by 0 bases and J by 3 bases, with 9 bases between them. The chain's CDR3 is CASSEAGGDNQPQHF. The CDR3 DNA reads TGTGCCAGCAGTGAAGCGGGGGGAGACAATCAGCCCCAGCATTTT.

The chain recombines TRBV4-2 with TRBJ2-3; TRBD2 matches 9 bases. The CDR3 loop spans 20 amino acids. The germline V gene has CDR1 LGHNA and CDR2 YNFKEQ. With V trimmed by 1 base and J by 2 bases, 16 bases remained unmatched. The CDR3: CASSQAASAGGRRDTDTQYF. As DNA, the CDR3 is TGTGCCAGCAGCCAAGCCGCATCAGCGGGAGGAAGAAGAGACACAGATACGCAGTATTTT.

In its sample, this clone was seen many times. This chain uses TRBV18 with TRBJ1-4, with a possible D match to TRBD1 (5 bases). Germline-derived CDR1 and CDR2 are KGHSH and LQKENI. Trimming removed 3 bases from V and 10 bases from J, with 9 bases in between. CDR3 size: 12 residues. CDR3 amino acids: CASSPGVGKLFF. The CDR3 nucleotides are TGTGCCAGCTCACCGGGGGTCGGAAAACTGTTTTTT.

The J gene is TRBJ2-1, the V gene TRBV7-3, with TRBD2 matching over 13 bases. The germline V gene encodes CDR1 SGHTA and CDR2 FQGTGA. This CDR3 is built from 18 residues. Trimming removed 6 bases from V and 10 bases from J; junction bases left unmatched: 18. In DNA form, the CDR3 reads TGTGCCAGCAGTTCCTCACCCGGGACTAGCGGGGCCCCGAGGGAGCAGTTCTTC. Translation gives CASSSSPGTSGAPREQFF.

V gene TRBV27 combines with J gene TRBJ2-3, with D perhaps matching TRBD1 or TRBD2 (6 bases each). The V end lost 11 bases, the J end lost 0 bases, and 18 bases lay between the germline ends. Germline CDR1 MNHEY, CDR2 SMNVEV (reference sequence). This CDR3 comprises 15 residues. In DNA form, the CDR3 reads TGTGCCGCCTCTCGGGGGCTAGCGAGCACAGATACGCAGTATTTT. As protein: CAASRGLASTDTQYF.

The rearrangement uses TRBV28 and TRBJ2-1, with TRBD2 identical over 10 bases. The germline V gene has CDR1 MDHEN and CDR2 SYDVKM. J gave up 2 bases and V 5 bases, and 3 bases lay outside the gene matches. CDR3 length: 15 residues. This CDR3 is CASSKLAGTYNEQFF. CDR3 nucleotide sequence: TGTGCCAGCAGTAAACTAGCGGGGACCTACAATGAGCAGTTCTTC.

The table lists this clone with a few counts. The chain has TRBV5-1 and TRBJ2-1; TRBD2 matches at 10 bases. V shed 4 bases and J 6 bases; nucleotides not matched to a gene: 7. Germline CDR1 reads SGHRS; CDR2 reads YFSETQ. The CDR3 is 15 residues long. CDR3 coding DNA: TGCGCCAGCAGCGTCCTAGCGGGAGTGGTCAATGAGCAGTTCTTC. This translates into CASSVLAGVVNEQFF.

This chain uses TRBV5-4 with TRBJ2-1, with a tentative D call TRBD2 (5 bases). The CDR3 spans 14 residues. Germline V CDR1 and CDR2: SGHNT, YYREEE (reference sequence). Trimming removed 0 bases from V and 7 bases from J, with 11 bases in between. The CDR3 coding sequence is TGTGCCAGCAGCTTGGGGCTAGCCTGGAATGAGCAGTTCTTC. It is translated as CASSLGLAWNEQFF. Supplemented by reference TRBV5-4 and TRBJ2-1, the full variable domain reads ETGVTQSPTHLIKTRGQQVTLRCSSQSGHNTVSWYQQALGQGPQFIFQYYREEENGRGNFPPRFSGLQFPNYSSELNVNALELDDSALYLCASSLGLAWNEQFFGPGTRLTVL.

V is TRBV18 and J is TRBJ2-3; 8 positions match TRBD2. The CDR3 is 16 residues long. J gave up 2 bases and V 0 bases, and 4 bases lay outside the gene matches. Germline-derived CDR1 and CDR2 are KGHSH and LQKENI. The CDR3 DNA sequence: TGTGCCAGCTCACCACCGACTAGCGCGAACACAGATACGCAGTATTTT. It translates to CASSPPTSANTDTQYF.

This sequence joins TRBV30 and TRBJ2-7, with a possible D match to TRBD2 (5 bases). This CDR3 comprises 13 residues. Germline CDR1 reads GTSNPN; CDR2 reads SVGIG (reference sequence). The V end lost 1 base, the J end lost 4 bases, and 11 bases lay between the germline ends. The CDR3 loop reads CAWSASGGYEQYF. The CDR3 coding sequence is TGTGCCTGGAGTGCAAGTGGAGGTTACGAGCAGTACTTC.

The chain recombines TRBV9 with TRBJ2-7; 7 positions match TRBD2. The V gene's germline CDR1 is SGDLS and CDR2 YYNGEE. The V segment lost 3 bases and the J segment 7 bases; nucleotides outside the gene matches: 10. The CDR3 is made up of 14 amino acids. This chain's CDR3 is CASSGRTSGGEQYF. In nucleotides, the CDR3 is TGTGCCAGCAGCGGACGGACTAGTGGTGGGGAGCAGTACTTC.

J is TRBJ1-1 and V is TRBV2; D is unresolved. CDR3 length: 15 residues. Germline lookup yields CDR1 SNHLY and CDR2 FYNNEI. Trimming stripped 7 bases from V and 1 base from J, with 16 bases between. The CDR3: CASTFAGRQNTEAFF. The CDR3 DNA follows: TGTGCCAGCACTTTCGCGGGCAGGCAGAACACTGAAGCTTTCTTT.

J is TRBJ1-2 and V is TRBV18; TRBD1 is a possible D gene (6 bases). Germline CDR1 reads KGHSH; CDR2 reads LQKENI. Trimming removed 5 bases at V and 4 bases at J, with 14 bases between. This CDR3 is built from 14 residues. The CDR3 region has the DNA TGTGCCAGCTCAATAGGCGGGGGCGGCTATGGCTACACCTTC. Its protein product is CASSIGGGGYGYTF.

The chain links TRBV6-1 to TRBJ1-5; 7 nucleotides agree with TRBD1. The germline CDR1 and CDR2 sequences are MNHNS and SASEGT. V trimming: 2 bases; J trimming: 5 bases; junction bases outside the gene matches: 6. The CDR3 length is 15 residues. This chain's CDR3 is CASSESRQGDQPQHF. CDR3 coding DNA: TGTGCCAGCAGTGAATCAAGACAGGGAGATCAGCCCCAGCATTTT.

The chain has TRBV7-2 and TRBJ2-7; no reliable D call. This CDR3 contains 14 residues. The germline V gene has CDR1 SGHTA and CDR2 FQGNSA. The V and J ends lost 5 bases and 2 bases respectively, with 13 bases between them. The CDR3, as DNA: TGTGCCAGCAGCCCCCGCCCAGGTCCCTACGAGCAGTACTTC. Protein sequence: CASSPRPGPYEQYF.

This chain joins TRBV14 and TRBJ2-7; the match to TRBD1 covers 7 bases. This CDR3 has 15 residues. Germline V gene data show CDR1 as SGHDN and CDR2 as FVKESK. V trimming: 8 bases; J trimming: 7 bases; junction bases outside the gene matches: 17. CDR3 in DNA: TGTGCCAGCTCGAACTCGGGACAGCTATTACGGGAGCAGTACTTC. This gives the protein CASSNSGQLLREQYF.

The rearrangement links TRBV30 to TRBJ2-4; D remains ambiguous. The CDR3 consists of 12 residues. Germline values: CDR1 GTSNPN, CDR2 SVGIG (reference sequence). With 0 bases removed from V and 7 bases from J, the gap between germline ends came to 7 bases. CDR3 nucleotide sequence: TGTGCCTGGAGTGTAACGGTGAACATTCAGTACTTC. Protein sequence: CAWSVTVNIQYF.

The V gene is TRBV11-2, the J gene TRBJ2-7; 8 bases line up with TRBD2. After removal of 1 base from V and 2 bases from J, the junction contained 10 bases not matched to a gene. This CDR3 is built from 17 residues. Per the germline V gene, CDR1 is SGHAT and CDR2 is FQNNGV. The CDR3 reads CASSLGVLPGGTYEQYF. The CDR3, as DNA: TGTGCCAGCAGCTTAGGAGTTTTACCGGGAGGGACCTACGAGCAGTACTTC.

V usage is TRBV27 and J usage is TRBJ1-2; a possible D gene is TRBD1 (6 bases). The ends were cut back, 4 bases at V and 1 base at J, with 16 bases in the middle. The length of the CDR3 is 16 residues. CDR1 and CDR2 (germline): MNHEY, SMNVEV (reference sequence). DNA of the CDR3: TGTGCCAGCAGTTCCCTACTAGGGGGAGGTAACTATGGCTACACCTTC. Its translation: CASSSLLGGGNYGYTF.

The V and J genes are TRBV5-6 and TRBJ2-7; 14 bases match TRBD2. The CDR3 consists of 16 residues. Germline lookup yields CDR1 SGHDT and CDR2 YYEEEE. Trimming took 4 bases from V and 3 from J; bases not matched to a gene: 6. The CDR3 sequence is CASSLGLAGVLYEQYF. Written as DNA, the CDR3 is TGTGCCAGCAGCCTGGGACTAGCGGGAGTTCTCTACGAGCAGTACTTC. Supplemented by reference TRBV5-6 and TRBJ2-7, the full variable domain reads DAGVTQSPTHLIKTRGQQVTLRCSPKSGHDTVSWYQQALGQGPQFIFQYYEEEERQRGNFPDRFSGHQFPNYSSELNVNALLLGDSALYLCASSLGLAGVLYEQYFGPGTRLTVT.

This clone occurred once. V usage is TRBV25-1 and J usage is TRBJ1-5; no clear D gene. Germline loops: CDR1 MGHDK, CDR2 SYGVNS. CDR3 length: 15 amino acids. The ends were cut back, 2 bases at V and 3 bases at J, with 11 bases in the middle. In DNA, the CDR3 is TGTGCCAGCAGTGAAGGGATGAACAACAATCAGCCCCAGCATTTT. It encodes CASSEGMNNNQPQHF. Full variable domain (rest looked up from reference TRBV25-1 and TRBJ1-5): EADIYQTPRYLVIGTGKKITLECSQTMGHDKMYWYQQDPGMELHLIHYSYGVNSTEKGDLSSESTVSRIRTEHFPLTLESARPSHTSQYLCASSEGMNNNQPQHFGDGTRLSIL.

This chain uses TRBV20-1 with TRBJ2-4; tentative D call: TRBD2 (5 bases). Looked up from germline, CDR1 is DFQATT and CDR2 is SNEGSKA (reference sequence). This CDR3 region has 11 residues. The CDR3 sequence: CSSPGENIQYF. As DNA, the CDR3 is TGCAGCTCTCCCGGGGAAAACATTCAGTACTTC.

This chain joins TRBV14 and TRBJ2-1; 8 nucleotides line up with TRBD1. CDR1 is SGHDN, CDR2 FVKESK, per germline. The CDR3 has 15 amino acids. V lost 4 bases to trimming and J lost 5 bases; unmatched junction nucleotides: 7. This CDR3 reads CASSRRRTGNNEQFF. The CDR3 nucleotides read TGTGCCAGCAGCCGCCGTAGGACAGGGAACAATGAGCAGTTCTTC.

V and J are TRBV19 and TRBJ1-2; D remains ambiguous. The V gene lost 5 bases and the J gene lost 4 bases, with 14 bases spanning the gap. The CDR3 length is 14 residues. CDR1 LNHDA and CDR2 SQIVND come from the germline V gene (reference sequence). CDR3 DNA: TGTGCCAGTAGTCCCACGGACGGGAGCTATGGCTACACCTTC. Residues: CASSPTDGSYGYTF.

The chain combines TRBV4-2 with TRBJ1-1; D gene unclear. The germline V gene encodes CDR1 LGHNA and CDR2 YNFKEQ. Trimming stripped 4 bases from V and 7 bases from J, with 13 bases between. CDR3 size: 13 residues. CDR3 amino acids: CASSLMPVVEAFF. The CDR3 nucleotides are TGTGCCAGCAGCCTTATGCCCGTAGTTGAAGCTTTCTTT.

On this clone: An end of the junction does not agree with germline; a read error may underlie this. The V and J genes are TRBV5-1 and TRBJ2-7; D not certain. This CDR3 has 13 amino acids. The germline gives CDR1 SGHRS, CDR2 YFSETQ. Written as DNA, the CDR3 is TGTGCCAGCAGCTTGGATCCAACTTACGAGCAGTACTTC. Translating gives CASSLDPTYEQYF.

The chain carries TRBV7-2 and TRBJ2-2, with a weak D call TRBD1 (6 bases). V was trimmed by 1 base and J by 6 bases, leaving 15 bases between them. In germline, CDR1 is SGHTA, CDR2 FQGNSA. There are 16 residues in the CDR3. CDR3 sequence: CASSLEPPPGAGELFF. For the CDR3, the DNA is TGTGCCAGCAGCTTAGAACCCCCCCCAGGGGCCGGGGAGCTGTTTTTT.

The chain couples TRBV30 to TRBJ1-4; D may be TRBD1 (5 bases). Germline CDR1 reads GTSNPN; CDR2 reads SVGIG (reference sequence). V gave up 4 bases and J gave up 11 bases, with 11 bases separating them. This CDR3 is 11 amino acids long. The CDR3 is CAWTGGGKLFF. CDR3 in DNA: TGTGCCTGGACTGGGGGGGGGAAACTGTTTTTT.

The V call is TRBV19, the J call TRBJ2-1; a weak D match, TRBD2 (5 bases). V lost 2 bases to trimming and J lost 5 bases, with 10 bases between them. CDR3 length equals 14 residues. CDR1 is LNHDA, CDR2 SQIVND, per germline (reference sequence). The CDR3 is CASSIWLAHNEQFF. The CDR3 bases are TGTGCCAGTAGTATATGGCTAGCCCACAATGAGCAGTTCTTC. The full variable domain, in which reference TRBV19 and TRBJ2-1 provide the parts outside the CDR3, is DGGITQSPKYLFRKEGQNVTLSCEQNLNHDAMYWYRQDPGQGLRLIYYSQIVNDFQKGDIAEGYSVSREKKESFPLTVTSAQKNPTAFYLCASSIWLAHNEQFFGPGTRLTVL.

This clone was picked up one time. The chain links TRBV28 to TRBJ2-7; 9 bases agree with TRBD1. This CDR3 is built from 12 residues. Germline trimming cut 8 bases from V and 3 bases from J; bases unmatched to any gene: 2. CDR1 is MDHEN and CDR2 is SYDVKM in the germline V gene. Written as DNA, the CDR3 is TGTGCCAGCGGGGACAGGGTCTACGAGCAGTACTTC. It translates to CASGDRVYEQYF.

The chain is built from TRBV21-1 and TRBJ2-2; TRBD2 is the table's D call and was not checked against the DNA. TRBV21-1 counts as a pseudogene. There are 15 residues in the CDR3. The CDR3: CASSSTGGYTGELFF. In DNA, the CDR3 is TGTGCCAGCAGCTCGACGGGAGGGTACACCGGGGAGCTGTTTTTT.

This chain joins TRBV2 and TRBJ1-5, with a tentative D call TRBD1 (5 bases). Trimming shortened V by 6 bases and J by 3 bases, and 6 bases separated the two germline ends. This CDR3 region has 12 residues. Germline-derived CDR1 and CDR2 are SNHLY and FYNNEI. CDR3 region: CASRTDNQPQHF. The CDR3 coding sequence is TGTGCCAGCAGGACAGACAATCAGCCCCAGCATTTT.